This T cell receptor (beta chain) was sequenced in a study of blood T cell repertoires in COVID-19. About the study: Samples representing acute and convalescent COVID-19 were sourced from the United States, Italy and Spain. Sample material is recorded as cDNA or gDNA derived from T cells, B-cell-depleted T cells, or PBMCs.

As handled by the study authors: Estimated nucleated cell counts came from reference gene primer amplification. TCRdb keeps only in-frame clones here, not all; method: immunoSEQ multiplex PCR. The DNA was the basis for D and trimming; V, J and clone size are from that table. The sample has over 110,000 clones; about 87% are singletons. Germline lookup yields CDR1 LGHDT and CDR2 YNNKEL (reference sequence). The CDR3 length is 12 residues. V shed 4 bases and J shed 3 bases, with 7 bases lying between them. This clone showed up just a few times. The rearrangement links TRBV3-1 (or the pseudogene TRBV3-2) to TRBJ2-7; D possibly corresponds to TRBD1 (6 bases). This receptor was taken from a human donor in a cohort sampled during active COVID-19. The sequenced material came from peripheral blood. CDR3: CASSPQGYEQYF. The CDR3 coding sequence is TGTGCCAGCAGCCCACAGGGCTACGAGCAGTACTTC.